A single sample is the source of the 19 T cell receptor beta chains below, sequenced in a study of chemoradiotherapy in HPV16-positive cancers. Data came from immunoSEQ multiplex PCR; TCRdb stores just in-frame clones and leaves some out. The sample contains around 5,600 clones, roughly two thirds of which appear only once. This sample was obtained from a patient who underwent chemoradiotherapy. All receptors derive from a human donor with HPV-associated anogenital cancer.

The count of this clone is one. The chain is built from TRBV7-2 and TRBJ1-2, with 7 bases aligning to TRBD1. The CDR3 has 17 amino acids. Trimming removed 2 bases from V and 4 bases from J; junction bases left unmatched: 13. Germline loops: CDR1 SGHTA, CDR2 FQGNSA. The CDR3 sequence: CASSLRPKQGFGYGYTF. Here the CDR3 DNA reads TGTGCCAGCAGCTTACGACCAAAACAGGGGTTCGGCTATGGCTACACCTTC. The full variable domain, completed using reference TRBV7-2 and TRBJ1-2, is GAGVSQSPSNKVTEKGKDVELRCDPISGHTALYWYRQSLGQGLEFLIYFQGNSAPDKSGLPSDRFSAERTGGSVSTLTIQRTQQEDSAVYLCASSLRPKQGFGYGYTFGSGTRLTVV.

This clone was recorded a few times. The chain has TRBV19 and TRBJ2-7; the match to TRBD1 covers 8 bases. The junction had 5 bases not matched to a gene; V was cut back by 1 base and J by 3 bases. The CDR3 totals 15 residues. From germline, CDR1 is LNHDA and CDR2 SQIVND (reference sequence). CDR3 in DNA: TGTGCCAGTAGTATAGTTGGGACAGGAAACTACGAGCAGTACTTC. Encoded protein: CASSIVGTGNYEQYF.

The V and J genes are TRBV2 and TRBJ1-5; D might be TRBD1 (6 bases). V lost 4 bases, J lost 0 bases, and 10 bases lay in between. The germline CDR1 and CDR2 sequences are SNHLY and FYNNEI. The CDR3 length is 15 residues. In nucleotides, the CDR3 is TGTGCCAGCAGTGGGGGGGGGCCTAGCAATCAGCCCCAGCATTTT. Its translation: CASSGGGPSNQPQHF.

The chain couples TRBV5-1 to TRBJ2-1, with no clear D. Trimming stripped 0 bases from V and 3 bases from J, with 4 bases between. CDR1 is SGHRS and CDR2 is YFSETQ in the germline V gene. The CDR3 sequence is 13 residues long. In nucleotides, the CDR3 is TGCGCCAGCAGCTTGGCTAGCTACAATGAGCAGTTCTTC. This sequence encodes CASSLASYNEQFF.

The gene calls are TRBV4-1 and TRBJ1-1; D is possibly TRBD1 (6 bases). This CDR3 has 15 amino acids. Germline CDR1 MGHRA, CDR2 YSYEKL. The germline V and J ends were trimmed by 0 bases and 6 bases, with 14 bases remaining between them. DNA for the CDR3: TGCGCCAGCAGCCAAGATTTAAACAGGGTCTCTGAAGCTTTCTTT. Translating gives CASSQDLNRVSEAFF.

Remarks on this clone: This sample includes further DNA sequences coding for the same CDR3. The chain combines TRBV5-8 with TRBJ1-5, with 7 bases identical to TRBD1. This CDR3 has 15 amino acids. The germline gives CDR1 SGHTS, CDR2 YDEGEE. V was clipped by 2 bases and J by 0 bases; unmatched bases: 2. The CDR3 protein is CASSLQGYSNQPQHF. The CDR3, as DNA: TGTGCCAGCAGCTTACAGGGGTATAGCAATCAGCCCCAGCATTTT.

This clone was seen more than once but under ten times. The gene calls are TRBV6-6 and TRBJ2-7; 8 bases agree with TRBD1. CDR3 length equals 15 residues. J was trimmed by 7 bases and V by 0 bases; bases with no gene match: 8. The germline V gene has CDR1 MNHNY and CDR2 SVGAGI (reference sequence). DNA for the CDR3: TGTGCCAGCAGTTACTCGTCCCAGGGGGCAGGGGAGCAGTACTTC. As protein: CASSYSSQGAGEQYF.

The rearrangement links TRBV7-3 to TRBJ2-1, with 8 nucleotides matching TRBD2. V trimming: 4 bases; J trimming: 5 bases; junction bases outside the gene matches: 10. In germline, CDR1 is SGHTA, CDR2 FQGTGA. The CDR3 covers 16 residues. CDR3 DNA sequence: TGTGCCAGCAGCTCAACTGGACTAGCTCCCAACAATGAGCAGTTCTTC. Translating gives CASSSTGLAPNNEQFF.

This chain links TRBV4-1 with TRBJ1-6; possibly TRBD1 for D (5 bases). This CDR3 spans 15 amino acids. With 0 bases removed from V and 9 bases from J, the gap between germline ends came to 12 bases. CDR1 MGHRA and CDR2 YSYEKL come from the germline V gene. CDR3 amino acids: CASSQDAGVASPLHF. The DNA for the CDR3 is TGCGCCAGCAGCCAAGATGCGGGGGTAGCTTCACCCCTCCACTTT.

This clone showed up just a few times. For the CDR3, the DNA is TGTGCCAGCAGTAGACAGCGGCCCGACTATGGCTACACCTTC. As protein: CASSRQRPDYGYTF. V gene TRBV28 combines with J gene TRBJ1-2; TRBD1 might be the D (5 bases). Trimming left V 5 bases short and J 3 bases short, with 13 bases between. The CDR3 length is 14 residues. Germline CDR1 MDHEN, CDR2 SYDVKM.

The gene calls are TRBV27 and TRBJ2-7; a possible D gene is TRBD1 (6 bases). Looked up from germline, CDR1 is MNHEY and CDR2 is SMNVEV (reference sequence). The V end lost 2 bases, the J end lost 9 bases, and 17 bases lay between the germline ends. The CDR3 is made up of 14 amino acids. The CDR3 region has the DNA TGTGCCAGCAGTTTAATTAGTACAATAGGGGGGCAGTACTTC. Its protein is CASSLISTIGGQYF.

The gene calls are TRBV12-2 and TRBJ1-2; the table's TRBD1 call for D was not verified on the DNA. TRBV12-2 counts as a pseudogene. The CDR3 extends over 17 amino acids. This CDR3 is CASRLGELAGVTYGYTF. CDR3 DNA sequence: TGTGCAAGTCGCCTGGGGGAGTTGGCAGGGGTTACCTATGGCTACACCTTC.

This clone was counted once. The chain joins TRBV5-6 to TRBJ2-7, with D tentatively TRBD2 (6 bases). This CDR3 has 14 residues. Germline CDR1 reads SGHDT; CDR2 reads YYEEEE. V was trimmed by 4 bases and J by 6 bases, leaving 17 bases between them. The CDR3 protein is CASSGGMGFREQYF. CDR3 coding DNA: TGTGCCAGCAGCGGGGGGATGGGTTTTCGCGAGCAGTACTTC.

This rearrangement joins TRBV28 to TRBJ1-2, with 7 bases fitting TRBD1. The CDR3 spans 10 residues. V lost 6 bases, J lost 10 bases, and 2 bases stayed unmatched. Per germline, CDR1 MDHEN and CDR2 SYDVKM. The DNA for the CDR3 is TGTGCCAGCAGAGGGACAGTCTACACCTTC. It is translated as CASRGTVYTF.

This sequence joins TRBV7-3 and TRBJ2-1, with D possibly being TRBD2 (6 bases). From germline, CDR1 is SGHTA and CDR2 FQGTGA. The CDR3 contains 15 residues. Trimming shortened V by 5 bases and J by 4 bases, and 15 bases separated the two germline ends. This CDR3 is CASSPGVGRYNEQFF. CDR3 coding DNA: TGTGCCAGCAGCCCGGGTGTCGGGAGATACAATGAGCAGTTCTTC.

This clone was seen only once. This sample also contains other DNA sequences that code for the same CDR3. The DNA of the CDR3 is TGTGCCAGCAGTGAACCCGGGAAGCCCCTCCACTTT. Residues: CASSEPGKPLHF. This chain joins TRBV2 and TRBJ1-6; no definite D call. The V and J ends lost 2 bases and 13 bases respectively, with 9 bases between them. Looked up from germline, CDR1 is SNHLY and CDR2 is FYNNEI. The CDR3 covers 12 residues.

This clone has only a few counts. This same CDR3 is encoded by further DNA sequences in the sample. The chain uses TRBV7-9 and TRBJ2-7; weak D call: TRBD1 (5 bases). V was pared by 5 bases and J by 0 bases, with 11 bases between. The CDR3 spans 14 residues. CDR1 is SEHNR and CDR2 is FQNEAQ in the germline V gene (reference sequence). Here the CDR3 DNA reads TGTGCCAGCAGCCCACCTACAGGCTCCTACGAGCAGTACTTC. Translated: CASSPPTGSYEQYF. Looking up the rest from reference TRBV7-9 and TRBJ2-7 gives the full variable domain: DTGVSQNPRHKITKRGQNVTFRCDPISEHNRLYWYRQTLGQGPEFLTYFQNEAQLEKSRLLSDRFSAERPKGSFSTLEIQRTEQGDSAMYLCASSPPTGSYEQYFGPGTRLTVT.

The chain couples TRBV28 to TRBJ2-4; the D call may be TRBD1 or TRBD2 (5 bases each). The germline CDR1 and CDR2 sequences are MDHEN and SYDVKM. V lost 5 bases to trimming and J lost 7 bases, with 15 bases between them. CDR3 length equals 14 residues. The CDR3 loop reads CASSQGLWRNIQYF. In nucleotides, the CDR3 is TGTGCCAGCAGTCAGGGCCTTTGGAGGAACATTCAGTACTTC.

Concerning this clone: At one boundary the junction diverges from the germline segment, which might be a read error. V usage is TRBV9 and J usage is TRBJ2-7, with TRBD1 matching over 8 bases. The CDR3 spans 16 residues. Germline V gives CDR1 SGDLS, CDR2 YYNGEE. In nucleotides, the CDR3 is TGTGCCAGCAGCGTAGGCGCAGGGGGCGCCTCCCACGAGCAGTACTTC. Amino acid sequence: CASSVGAGGASHEQYF.